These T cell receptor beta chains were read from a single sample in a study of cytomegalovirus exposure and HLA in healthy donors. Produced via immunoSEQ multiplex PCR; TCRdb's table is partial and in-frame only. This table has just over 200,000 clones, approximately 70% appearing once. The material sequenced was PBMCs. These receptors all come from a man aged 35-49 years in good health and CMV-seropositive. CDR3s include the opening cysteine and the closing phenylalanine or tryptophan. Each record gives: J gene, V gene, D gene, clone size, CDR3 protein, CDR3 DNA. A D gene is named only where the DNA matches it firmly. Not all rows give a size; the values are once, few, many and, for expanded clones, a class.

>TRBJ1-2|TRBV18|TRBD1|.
CASSAGTGGVNVYGYTF
TGTGCCAGCTCAGCCGGGACAGGGGGCGTGAATGTGTATGGCTACACCTTC
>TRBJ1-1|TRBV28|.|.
CASRWGMDTEAFF
TGTGCCAGCAGGTGGGGCATGGACACTGAAGCTTTCTTT
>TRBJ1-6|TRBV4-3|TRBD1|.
CASSQVPWTGGNSPLHF
TGCGCCAGCAGCCAAGTCCCCTGGACAGGGGGGAATTCACCCCTCCACTTT
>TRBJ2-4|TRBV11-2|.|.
CASSLGQGLAKNIQYF
TGTGCCAGCAGCCTGGGGCAGGGTCTAGCCAAAAACATTCAGTACTTC
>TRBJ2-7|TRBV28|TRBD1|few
CASSSMGDRGSYEQYF
TGTGCCAGCAGTAGCATGGGGGACAGGGGGTCCTACGAGCAGTACTTC
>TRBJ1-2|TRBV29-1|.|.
CSVETEIYGYTF
TGCAGCGTTGAAACAGAGATCTATGGCTACACCTTC
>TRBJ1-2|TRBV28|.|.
CASSPPDYGYTF
TGTGCCAGCAGTCCCCCCGACTATGGCTACACCTTC
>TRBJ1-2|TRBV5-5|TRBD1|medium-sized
CASSFGTGGNGYTF
TGTGCCAGCAGTTTTGGGACAGGGGGGAATGGCTACACCTTC
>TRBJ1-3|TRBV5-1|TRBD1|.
CASSLVGGAGSTIYF
TGCGCCAGCAGCTTGGTAGGGGGCGCAGGAAGCACCATATATTTT
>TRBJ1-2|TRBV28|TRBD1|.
CASSSFSGQGALEGYTF
TGTGCCAGCAGTTCCTTCTCGGGACAGGGGGCGCTAGAGGGCTACACCTTC
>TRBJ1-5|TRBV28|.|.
CASSPLNQPQHF
TGTGCCAGCAGTCCTCTAAATCAGCCCCAGCATTTT
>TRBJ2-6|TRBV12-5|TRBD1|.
CASGWVLQGDYSGANVLTF
TGTGCTAGTGGTTGGGTCTTACAGGGGGATTACTCTGGGGCCAACGTCCTGACTTTC
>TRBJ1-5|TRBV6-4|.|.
CASSVEYGKPQHF
TGTGCCAGCAGTGTCGAGTACGGGAAGCCCCAGCATTTT
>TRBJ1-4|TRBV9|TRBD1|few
CASSVSGGEKLFF
TGTGCCAGCAGCGTTTCAGGGGGTGAAAAACTGTTTTTT
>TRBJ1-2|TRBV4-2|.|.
CASRPGGSYYTF
TGTGCCAGCAGGCCCGGGGGATCTTACTACACCTTC
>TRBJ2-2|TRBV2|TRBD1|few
CATTGTGVTGELFF
TGTGCCACCACCGGGACAGGGGTCACCGGGGAGCTGTTTTTT
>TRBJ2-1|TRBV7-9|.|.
CASNSLAPDYNEQFF
TGTGCCAGCAACTCCCTAGCGCCCGACTACAATGAGCAGTTCTTC
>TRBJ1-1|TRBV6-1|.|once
CASSETGRRTEAFF
TGTGCCAGCAGTGAAACAGGGAGAAGGACTGAAGCTTTCTTT
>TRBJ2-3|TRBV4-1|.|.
CASSPLPNGDTQYF
TGCGCCAGCAGCCCCTTACCCAACGGAGATACGCAGTATTTT
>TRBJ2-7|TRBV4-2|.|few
CASSHLEGYEQYF
TGTGCCAGCAGCCACCTCGAGGGATACGAGCAGTACTTC
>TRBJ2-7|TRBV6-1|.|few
CASGGQGSPEQYF
TGTGCCAGCGGGGGCCAGGGGTCCCCCGAGCAGTACTTC
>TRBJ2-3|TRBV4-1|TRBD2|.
CASSQLGLASLTDTQYF
TGCGCCAGCAGCCAACTGGGACTAGCGAGCCTCACAGATACGCAGTATTTT